One sample yielded the 12 T cell receptor beta chains listed below, sequenced in a study of CXCR3-negative and CXCR3-positive naive CD8 T cells. The authors prepared UMI-labeled TRB cDNA libraries by 5' RACE. TCRdb processed the 5' RACE reads again and assigns one entry to each CDR3 protein, with no DNA. Its table lists about 8,000 distinct CDR3 sequences. The sequenced sample was naive CXCR3- CD8+ T cells from blood. The subset: CD45RO-CCR7+CD27+CD95- naive CD8+ T cells lacking CXCR3 (TNR3-). Receptor source: a human donor in good health. Some clones in this sample may be carry-over from other donors' samples.

The chain joins TRBV29-1 to TRBJ2-1. CDR1 is SQVTM and CDR2 is ANQGSEA in the germline V gene. CDR3 length equals 13 residues. The chain's CDR3 is CSVFVSSYNEQFF.

Measured by frequency, this clonotype is medium-sized. The V call is TRBV7-2, the J call TRBJ1-2. CDR3 size: 16 residues. Germline lookup yields CDR1 SGHTA and CDR2 FQGNSA. CDR3: CASSLVGGRIDYGYTF.

The V call is TRBV7-9, the J call TRBJ1-2. Germline values: CDR1 SEHNR, CDR2 FQNEAQ (reference sequence). The CDR3 extends over 13 amino acids. CDR3 sequence: CASSPRRRDGYTF.

CDR3 protein: CSVAPGPAETQYF. The V and J genes are TRBV29-1 and TRBJ2-5; no DNA is available, so the TRBD1 call from TCRdb remains unchecked. Germline V lookup: CDR1 SQVTM, CDR2 ANQGSEA. The CDR3 is 13 residues long.

The J gene is TRBJ2-1, the V gene TRBV12-3 or TRBV12-4. The CDR3 covers 12 residues. The CDR3 is CSSSQLGNEQFF.

The chain links TRBV2 to TRBJ2-6. The length of the CDR3 is 14 residues. Germline CDR1 SNHLY, CDR2 FYNNEI. The CDR3 loop is CASDPGSGANVLTF. Full variable domain (outside the CDR3, taken from reference TRBV2 and TRBJ2-6): EPEVTQTPSHQVTQMGQEVILRCVPISNHLYFYWYRQILGQKVEFLVSFYNNEISEKSEIFDDQFSVERPDGSNFTLKIRSTKLEDSAMYFCASDPGSGANVLTFGAGSRLTVL.

Judged by frequency, this clonotype is medium-sized. The chain couples TRBV4-1 to TRBJ1-1. The CDR3 totals 14 residues. Germline CDR1 MGHRA, CDR2 YSYEKL. The CDR3 sequence is CASSSSPMNTEAFF.

This chain uses TRBV5-4 with TRBJ2-7; TCRdb proposes TRBD2, but this gene call is untestable without DNA. Germline V lookup: CDR1 SGHNT, CDR2 YYREEE (reference sequence). The CDR3 length is 15 residues. The CDR3 region is CASSSGTSGMTEQYF.

In terms of frequency, this clonotype is medium-sized. The chain is built from TRBV7-8 and TRBJ2-1; the D gene TCRdb calls, TRBD2, cannot be checked with no DNA. From germline, CDR1 is SGHVS and CDR2 FQNEAQ. The length of the CDR3 is 15 residues. The CDR3 loop is CASSILAGGSDEQFF.

The chain combines TRBV20-1 with TRBJ2-3. CDR3 length: 15 amino acids. Looked up from germline, CDR1 is DFQATT and CDR2 is SNEGSKA (reference sequence). Here the CDR3 reads CSAARALAGTDTQYF.

By frequency, this clonotype registers medium-sized (0.01 to 0.1%). This CDR3 reads CASSSARENTEAFF. The gene calls are TRBV28 and TRBJ1-1; absent DNA, TCRdb's TRBD1 call cannot be checked. The CDR3 runs 14 residues. Per the germline V gene, CDR1 is MDHEN and CDR2 is SYDVKM.

The CDR3 reads CATSRGTLEQFF. V is TRBV15 and J is TRBJ2-1. The CDR3 runs to 12 residues. Germline values: CDR1 LNHNV, CDR2 YYDKDF (reference sequence). The variable domain in full, completed from reference TRBV15 and TRBJ2-1, reads DAMVIQNPRYQVTQFGKPVTLSCSQTLNHNVMYWYQQKSSQAPKLLFHYYDKDFNNEADTPDNFQSRRPNTSFCFLDIRSPGLGDTAMYLCATSRGTLEQFFGPGTRLTVL.